The 27 T cell receptor beta chains in this list originate from one sample, sequenced in a study of T-cell memory formation after mild COVID-19. TCRdb recomputed calls from the 5' RACE reads with MiXCR, one row per CDR3 protein. This table has 470,000 or so distinct CDR3 sequences, around a sixth appearing once. The specimen was PBMCs or a T cell subset sorted from them (not recorded which). Receptors were obtained from an adult woman who had mild COVID-19 (a few samples of this study predate the infection). Cell type and time point are not known.

The chain carries TRBV4-1 and TRBJ1-1; 7 bases agree with TRBD1. V shed 4 bases, J shed 5 bases, and the junction held 7 bases outside the gene matches. This CDR3 has 14 residues. The germline V gene has CDR1 MGHRA and CDR2 YSYEKL. The CDR3, as DNA: TGCGCCAGCAGCCCTGTCCACAGGGGTACTGAAGCTTTCTTT. Amino acids: CASSPVHRGTEAFF.

This clonotype was seen only a few times. This chain uses TRBV12-3 or TRBV12-4 with TRBJ1-5, with no clear D. V gave up 8 bases and J gave up 9 bases, with 23 bases separating them. The CDR3 contains 15 residues. The CDR3 nucleotides are TGTGCCAGCCGCCAGGATGCCTTGGCCCATTCGCCCCAGCATTTT. It is translated as CASRQDALAHSPQHF.

This clonotype was recorded a few times. The chain joins TRBV7-6 to TRBJ2-1, with 8 nucleotides matching TRBD2. This CDR3 contains 16 residues. V shed 3 bases and J 10 bases; nucleotides not matched to a gene: 14. Germline CDR1 SGHVS, CDR2 FNYEAQ. The CDR3 region has the DNA TGTGCCAGCAGCTTGGGCGGGGGGTTCCTCCGCAGGGAGCAGTTCTTC. Translated, it gives CASSLGGGFLRREQFF.

This clonotype was seen more than once but under ten times. The rearrangement links TRBV6-5 to TRBJ2-7, with 12 bases identical to TRBD2. This CDR3 is built from 14 residues. Germline V gives CDR1 MNHEY, CDR2 SVGAGI. Unmatched junction bases numbered 2, after V lost 7 bases and J lost 1 base. CDR3 sequence reads: CASKLAGGSYEQYF. Written as DNA, the CDR3 is TGTGCCAGCAAACTAGCGGGGGGATCCTACGAGCAGTACTTC.

This clonotype was counted ten times or more. One end of the junction fails to match germline, which may point to a read error. The rearrangement uses TRBV12-3 or TRBV12-4 and TRBJ2-7; 8 bases agree with TRBD2. This CDR3 is 14 amino acids long. This chain's CDR3 is CASSPSGGSYEQYF. CDR3 in DNA: TGCGCCAGCAGCCCCTCGGGGGGGTCCTACGAGCAGTACTTC.

This clonotype was seen ten or more times. V and J are TRBV27 and TRBJ2-5, with D maybe TRBD1 (6 bases). Germline lookup yields CDR1 MNHEY and CDR2 SMNVEV (reference sequence). The germline V and J ends were trimmed by 2 bases and 3 bases, with 10 bases remaining between them. The CDR3 covers 14 residues. CDR3 sequence reads: CASSLRAGEETQYF. The CDR3, as DNA: TGTGCCAGCAGTTTAAGGGCAGGGGAAGAGACCCAGTACTTC.

This sequence joins TRBV5-4 and TRBJ1-2; possibly TRBD1 for D (5 bases). There are 16 residues in the CDR3. From germline, CDR1 is SGHNT and CDR2 YYREEE (reference sequence). V was shortened by 3 bases and J by 6 bases, with 21 bases between the two germline ends. The CDR3 loop reads CASSYPYDSPRDGYTF. As DNA, the CDR3 is TGTGCCAGCAGCTACCCCTACGACTCACCCAGGGATGGCTACACCTTC.

This clonotype was seen more than once but under ten times. The CDR3 nucleotides are TGTGCCAGCAGTTTTGGGGGGCCAAATGGCTACACCTTC. Translating gives CASSFGGPNGYTF. The chain couples TRBV27 to TRBJ1-2; tentatively, D is TRBD1 (6 bases). V was pared by 3 bases and J by 6 bases, with 11 bases between. Germline lookup yields CDR1 MNHEY and CDR2 SMNVEV (reference sequence). This CDR3 has 13 amino acids.

This clonotype occurred a few times. The chain uses TRBV7-2 and TRBJ2-3, with TRBD2 matching 7 bases. This CDR3 is 15 amino acids long. V was pared by 6 bases and J by 3 bases, with 9 bases of the junction left unmatched. In germline, CDR1 is SGHTA, CDR2 FQGNSA. The CDR3 protein is CASRPGGSATDTQYF. CDR3 DNA sequence: TGTGCCAGCAGGCCGGGCGGGAGTGCGACAGATACGCAGTATTTT.

This clonotype was seen ten or more times. The CDR3 sequence is CASSGSSTDTQYF. CDR3 in DNA: TGTGCCAGCAGCGGCTCTAGCACAGATACGCAGTATTTT. This rearrangement joins TRBV7-2 to TRBJ2-3; the D is unclear. The CDR3 consists of 13 residues. Looked up from germline, CDR1 is SGHTA and CDR2 is FQGNSA. The V end was cut by 5 bases, the J end by 0 bases, with 6 bases between. Full variable domain (missing parts from reference TRBV7-2 and TRBJ2-3): GAGVSQSPSNKVTEKGKDVELRCDPISGHTALYWYRQSLGQGLEFLIYFQGNSAPDKSGLPSDRFSAERTGGSVSTLTIQRTQQEDSAVYLCASSGSSTDTQYFGPGTRLTVL.

In this sample, this clonotype turned up a few times. The chain has TRBV4-2 and TRBJ2-5; TRBD2 aligns across 9 bases. V lost 2 bases to trimming and J lost 4 bases; unmatched junction nucleotides: 5. The CDR3 is 15 residues long. Germline V gene lookup returns CDR1 LGHNA and CDR2 YNFKEQ. CDR3 sequence reads: CASSQLAGRGETQYF. DNA for the CDR3: TGTGCCAGCAGCCAACTAGCGGGGAGGGGAGAGACCCAGTACTTC.

This clonotype showed up many times. This chain connects TRBV5-1 to TRBJ2-7, with D perhaps TRBD1 or TRBD2 (6 bases each). The V end was cut by 1 base, the J end by 0 bases, with 11 bases between. CDR3 size: 15 residues. Germline lookup yields CDR1 SGHRS and CDR2 YFSETQ. The CDR3 protein is CASSLKGGSSYEQYF. In DNA form, the CDR3 reads TGCGCCAGCAGCTTGAAAGGGGGGAGCTCCTACGAGCAGTACTTC.

V usage is TRBV4-2 and J usage is TRBJ2-1; 12 bases line up with TRBD2. The CDR3 length is 15 residues. The germline V gene has CDR1 LGHNA and CDR2 YNFKEQ. The J segment lost 9 bases and the V segment lost 4 bases, leaving 7 bases of the junction unmatched. Here the CDR3 DNA reads TGTGCCAGCAGCCCAAGGACTAGCGGGAACTCTGAGCAGTTCTTC. Residues: CASSPRTSGNSEQFF.

There are a few counts of this clonotype. The chain combines TRBV11-3 with TRBJ2-2; 13 bases are a match to TRBD2. The length of the CDR3 is 17 residues. V lost 4 bases, J lost 3 bases, and 5 bases stayed unmatched. Per the germline V gene, CDR1 is SGHNT and CDR2 is YENEEA. CDR3 residues: CASSSDGLAGDTGELFF. The CDR3 nucleotides are TGTGCCAGCAGCTCAGACGGACTAGCGGGGGACACCGGGGAGCTGTTTTTT. Looking up the rest from reference TRBV11-3 and TRBJ2-2 gives the full variable domain: EAGVVQSPRYKIIEKKQPVAFWCNPISGHNTLYWYLQNLGQGPELLIRYENEEAVDDSQLPKDRFSAERLKGVDSTLKIQPAELGDSAVYLCASSSDGLAGDTGELFFGEGSRLTVL.

A few counts support this clonotype. The chain links TRBV10-3 to TRBJ2-7; D not certain. Trimming shortened V by 3 bases and J by 4 bases, and 7 bases separated the two germline ends. This CDR3 has 12 residues. Germline V gene lookup returns CDR1 ENHRY and CDR2 SYGVKD. The CDR3 protein is CAISEGVYEQYF. The CDR3 DNA reads as TGTGCCATCAGTGAAGGTGTGTACGAGCAGTACTTC.

This clonotype was observed a few times. The genes are TRBV15 and TRBJ1-5, with D perhaps TRBD1 (6 bases). V was trimmed by 8 bases and J by 4 bases, leaving 15 bases between them. CDR1 LNHNV and CDR2 YYDKDF come from the germline V gene (reference sequence). The CDR3 length is 14 residues. The CDR3 here is CATSGGAGNQPQHF. In nucleotides, the CDR3 is TGTGCCACCTCGGGGGGGGCAGGGAATCAGCCCCAGCATTTT. The variable domain in full, completed from reference TRBV15 and TRBJ1-5, reads DAMVIQNPRYQVTQFGKPVTLSCSQTLNHNVMYWYQQKSSQAPKLLFHYYDKDFNNEADTPDNFQSRRPNTSFCFLDIRSPGLGDTAMYLCATSGGAGNQPQHFGDGTRLSIL.

This clonotype has a handful of counts. The chain carries TRBV6-6 and TRBJ1-1; D is perhaps TRBD1 (5 bases). Trimming pared 10 bases from V and 1 base from J, leaving 13 bases between. CDR3 length: 13 amino acids. Germline V gene data show CDR1 as MNHNY and CDR2 as SVGAGI (reference sequence). This CDR3 reads CAIQEGQNTEAFF. The CDR3 DNA is TGTGCCATACAGGAAGGACAGAACACTGAAGCTTTCTTT.

This clonotype was counted a single time. This rearrangement joins TRBV6-5 to TRBJ2-2; 8 bases are shared with TRBD2. CDR1 is MNHEY and CDR2 is SVGAGI in the germline V gene. The CDR3 is made up of 14 amino acids. Germline trimming cut 8 bases from V and 2 bases from J; bases unmatched to any gene: 4. The CDR3 sequence is CASGSGGNTGELFF. The CDR3 region has the DNA TGTGCCAGCGGGAGCGGGGGTAACACCGGGGAGCTGTTTTTT.

This clonotype has ten or more counts. The gene calls are TRBV7-9 and TRBJ2-1; TRBD2 matches 10 bases. The V gene's germline CDR1 is SEHNR and CDR2 FQNEAQ (reference sequence). This CDR3 has 16 amino acids. The V segment lost 1 base and the J segment 7 bases; nucleotides outside the gene matches: 7. The CDR3 nucleotides read TGTGCCAGCAGCTTAGGGTTCGCTAGCGGGGGAAATGAGCAGTTCTTC. Its translation: CASSLGFASGGNEQFF.

This clonotype was found a few times. The rearrangement links TRBV7-2 to TRBJ2-1; 11 nucleotides align to TRBD2. Germline CDR1 and CDR2: SGHTA and FQGNSA. The CDR3 loop spans 15 amino acids. The ends lost 7 bases at V and 12 bases at J; junction bases unmatched: 14. CDR3 DNA: TGTGCCAGCAAGGCGACTAGCGGGACCTTAGGTGGGCAGTTCTTC. It specifies CASKATSGTLGGQFF.

CDR3 sequence (DNA): TGTGCCAGCAGTTTAGAGCCTTCACCCCTCCACTTT. As protein: CASSLEPSPLHF. The V call is TRBV12-3 or TRBV12-4, the J call TRBJ1-6; D unclear. V shed 1 base and J shed 9 bases, with 4 bases lying between them. This CDR3 region has 12 residues.

This clonotype appeared a few times. V gene TRBV7-9 combines with J gene TRBJ2-7; D not certain. Germline CDR1 and CDR2: SEHNR and FQNEAQ (reference sequence). This CDR3 region has 15 residues. V dropped 4 bases and J dropped 4 bases, with 17 bases sitting between them. CDR3: CASSSDGPLGYEQYF. Written as DNA, the CDR3 is TGTGCCAGCAGCTCGGACGGACCCTTGGGATACGAGCAGTACTTC.

The genes are TRBV2 and TRBJ2-7; D is possibly TRBD1 or TRBD2 (5 bases each). V lost 0 bases and J 2 bases, leaving 8 bases between the germline ends. CDR1 is SNHLY, CDR2 FYNNEI, per germline. CDR3 size: 14 residues. DNA for the CDR3: TGTGCCAGCAGTGAAGCGTCGGGGCCCTACGAGCAGTACTTC. Its translation: CASSEASGPYEQYF.

This clonotype was seen at least ten times. This CDR3 reads CASSPKHGTNTEAFF. The CDR3 nucleotides are TGTGCCAGCTCACCAAAACACGGCACAAACACTGAAGCTTTCTTT. The V call is TRBV18, the J call TRBJ1-1; D call uncertain. The CDR3 totals 15 residues. Germline assignment: CDR1 KGHSH and CDR2 LQKENI. Trimming left V 2 bases short and J 2 bases short, with 12 bases between.

This clonotype was picked up many times. The chain links TRBV12-3 or TRBV12-4 to TRBJ2-7; 10 bases fit TRBD1. The CDR3 totals 17 residues. The trim removed 5 bases at V and 4 bases at J, leaving 14 bases unmatched. CDR3 protein: CASSPPAGTGARYEQYF. The CDR3 nucleotides are TGTGCCAGCAGTCCCCCGGCGGGGACAGGGGCAAGATACGAGCAGTACTTC.

This clonotype appeared a few times. The rearrangement links TRBV5-1 to TRBJ1-2, with D perhaps TRBD1 (5 bases). V gave up 0 bases and J gave up 4 bases, with 16 bases separating them. Germline V gives CDR1 SGHRS, CDR2 YFSETQ. This CDR3 has 16 amino acids. The CDR3 DNA reads as TGCGCCAGCAGCTTGGCTCCCAGGGAGGAGGGCTATGGCTACACCTTC. Amino acid sequence: CASSLAPREEGYGYTF.

This clonotype was seen more than once but under ten times. V is TRBV12-3 or TRBV12-4 and J is TRBJ2-1, with 8 bases aligning to TRBD2. CDR3 length: 15 amino acids. V lost 3 bases, J lost 9 bases, and 10 bases stayed unmatched. In nucleotides, the CDR3 is TGTGCCAGCAGTTTTAGCGGGAAAGGGCCCAGTGAGCAGTTCTTC. The encoded protein is CASSFSGKGPSEQFF.